This TCR beta chain was recorded in a study of T cells in Graves' hyperthyroidism and ophthalmopathy (dated by TCRdb to about 2019). For the study in its entirety: Peripheral blood samples were taken at initial diagnosis, before any treatment was given. TCR V-J signatures able to tell the groups apart were searched for in a discovery cohort of around 95 patients, of whom 40 to 45 had Graves' ophthalmopathy and about 60 had stable Graves' hyperthyroidism. Whether ophthalmopathy could be predicted prospectively was tested in an independent validation cohort made up of 18 hyperthyroidism patients plus 17 patients who later progressed to ophthalmopathy. The 75 to 100 discovery patients were divided at random into training and test sets in a 7:3 ratio. Thyroid tissue and blood T-cell repertoires from more than five Graves' hyperthyroidism patients were also compared in the study. After blood sampling, hyperthyroidism patients were treated with methimazole at a starting dose of 30 mg daily, and ophthalmopathy patients were treated with high-dose intravenous methylprednisolone. The paper reports TCR Vbeta CDR3 sequencing of 140 or so peripheral blood samples: some 44 ophthalmopathy, under 80 hyperthyroidism and some 17 progressor patients. Overall results and qualifications from the work: In cross-validation, a model built on a 13 V-J signature told ophthalmopathy apart from stable hyperthyroidism with 87.88% sensitivity and about 81% specificity, and in testing the same model reached 80%/75%. No statistical method was used to set the sample size in advance, and investigators knew the group allocation. Most expanded thyroid clonotypes (frequency above 0.001) were also detected in blood, a finding suggesting that blood repertoires may reflect thyroid immune responses. In validation, the model predicted progression to ophthalmopathy a median of roughly 6.1 months before onset, with about 70% sensitivity and roughly 73% specificity.

In the ophthalmopathy patients, disease was moderately to severely active, with a Clinical Activity Score of 3 or more, a NOSPECS grade of 4 or more, and a duration of less than 3 months. Exclusion was applied to patients with uncontrolled infections, other autoimmune diseases, pregnancy or lactation. Clinical symptoms, serum thyroxine and TRAb, thyroid ultrasound, and orbital computed tomography formed the basis for the diagnoses. Ficoll-Paque density gradient centrifugation was used to isolate PBMCs from 9.5 to 10 ml of fresh peripheral blood. Total RNA was extracted using Trizol reagent, and RNA quality was assessed on an Agilent 2100 Bioanalyzer. Measured from the cysteine to the phenylalanine, the CDR3 is 16 residues long. Left in the record is the CDR3 DNA by itself, 48 bases read in frame from the first base. A distance of 13 bases separates the germline ends of V and J, which lose 4 bases and 0 bases respectively. CDR1 and CDR2 are read off the germline V gene (reference sequence) as SEHNR and FQNEAQ.

The TCR beta CDR3 regions were amplified from RNA transcripts. A first-round RT-PCR of the TCR CDR3 used the HTBI primer set with the Qiagen OneStep RT-PCR kit. A second multiplex PCR round built the libraries, followed by size selection and purification. The libraries were sequenced on an Illumina HiSeq2000 using paired-end 100 bp reads. The published analysis was carried out like this. SOAPnuke was used to process the raw data, removing reads that contained adapters or uncalled bases, had a mean Phred below 15, or lacked an exact match to the constant primer or identifier. COPE v1.2.5 was used to merge the high-quality paired reads, and each unique nucleotide sequence was defined as a clonotype. Clonotypes were aligned to IMGT TRBV, TRBD and TRBJ reference segments using MiTCR v1.1. Only V-J combinations with frequency above 0.0001, covering about 99% of repertoires, were analysed. The TCS score was defined as the ratio of F50 (clonal expansion) to E x V (chaos), calculated using BLOSUM62-based TCRdist between CDR3 peptides within each V-J. Welch's t-statistics and random forest reduced around 520 V-J features to about 12, which were used in a naive Bayes classifier (R e1071). TCRdb reprocessing: public reads trimmed at Q25 with fastp, clones called with MiXCR, in-frame beta chains kept. CDR3 protein sequences are deduplicated, and each keeps its most common genes and DNA. The V and J calls follow TCRdb's processing rather than the paper's. This sample holds some 650,000 distinct CDR3 sequences; about a sixth were observed only once. Clones ranked in the top ten supply 2.5% to 4% of the sample.

As for this clonotype: Its antigen remains unidentified. Base-call qualities are not available, and no considerably larger clone is one nucleotide away.

The sample was blood. The chain employs TRBV7-9 and TRBJ1-3; a confident D gene designation cannot be given. The source is a woman in her thirties or forties with Graves' ophthalmopathy. The DNA sequence follows: TGTGCCAGCAGCTCTCTTGGCTACAGCTCTGGAAACACCATATATTTT. The encoded protein is CASSSLGYSSGNTIYF.